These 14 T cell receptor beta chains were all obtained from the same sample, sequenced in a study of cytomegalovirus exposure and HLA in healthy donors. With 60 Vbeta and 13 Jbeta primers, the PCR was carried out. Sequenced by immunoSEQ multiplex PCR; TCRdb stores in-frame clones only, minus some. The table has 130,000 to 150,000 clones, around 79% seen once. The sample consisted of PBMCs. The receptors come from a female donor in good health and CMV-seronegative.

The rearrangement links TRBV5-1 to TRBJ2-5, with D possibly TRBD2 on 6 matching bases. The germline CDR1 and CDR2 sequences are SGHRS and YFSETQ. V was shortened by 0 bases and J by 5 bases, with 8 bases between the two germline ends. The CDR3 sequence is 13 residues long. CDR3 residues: CASSLELAETQYF. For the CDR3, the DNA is TGCGCCAGCAGCTTGGAACTAGCTGAGACCCAGTACTTC.

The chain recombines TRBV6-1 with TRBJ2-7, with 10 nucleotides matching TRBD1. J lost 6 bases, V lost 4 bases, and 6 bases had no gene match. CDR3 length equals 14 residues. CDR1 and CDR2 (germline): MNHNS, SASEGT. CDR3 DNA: TGTGCCAGCAGTGGGCAGTGGGACAGGGGCGAGCAGTACTTC. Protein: CASSGQWDRGEQYF.

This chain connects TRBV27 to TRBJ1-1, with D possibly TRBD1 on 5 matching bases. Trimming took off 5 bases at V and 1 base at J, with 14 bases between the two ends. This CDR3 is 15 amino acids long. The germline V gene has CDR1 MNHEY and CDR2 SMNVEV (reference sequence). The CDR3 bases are TGTGCCAGCAGTGACGCCGGACACGGGAACACTGAAGCTTTCTTT. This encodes CASSDAGHGNTEAFF.

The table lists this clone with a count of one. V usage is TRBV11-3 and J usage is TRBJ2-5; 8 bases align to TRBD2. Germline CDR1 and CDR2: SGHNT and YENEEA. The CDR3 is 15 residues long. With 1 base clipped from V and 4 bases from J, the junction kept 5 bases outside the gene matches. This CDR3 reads CASSLASGSGETQYF. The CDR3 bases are TGTGCCAGCAGCTTAGCCAGCGGGAGTGGAGAGACCCAGTACTTC.

Written as DNA, the CDR3 is TGCGCCAGCAGCGTCACTAGTAATGAGCAGTTCTTC. Translation gives CASSVTSNEQFF. This chain connects TRBV5-1 to TRBJ2-1, with D possibly being TRBD2 (5 bases). From germline, CDR1 is SGHRS and CDR2 YFSETQ. CDR3 length: 12 amino acids. V was clipped by 4 bases and J by 7 bases, with 9 bases between them. The entire variable domain, with the rest obtained from reference TRBV5-1 and TRBJ2-1, is as follows: KAGVTQTPRYLIKTRGQQVTLSCSPISGHRSVSWYQQTPGQGLQFLFEYFSETQRNKGNFPGRFSGRQFSNSRSEMNVSTLELGDSALYLCASSVTSNEQFFGPGTRLTVL.

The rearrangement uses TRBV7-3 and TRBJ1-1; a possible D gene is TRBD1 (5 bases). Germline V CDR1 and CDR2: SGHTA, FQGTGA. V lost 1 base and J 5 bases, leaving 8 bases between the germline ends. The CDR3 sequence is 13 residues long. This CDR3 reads CASSLRRGTEAFF. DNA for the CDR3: TGTGCCAGCAGCTTAAGGAGGGGTACTGAAGCTTTCTTT.

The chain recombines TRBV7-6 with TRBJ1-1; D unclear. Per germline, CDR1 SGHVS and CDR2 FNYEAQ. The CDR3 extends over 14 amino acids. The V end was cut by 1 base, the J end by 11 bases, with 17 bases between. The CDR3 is CASSLVPAERPAFF. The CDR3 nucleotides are TGTGCCAGCAGCTTAGTTCCCGCGGAGCGGCCGGCTTTCTTT.

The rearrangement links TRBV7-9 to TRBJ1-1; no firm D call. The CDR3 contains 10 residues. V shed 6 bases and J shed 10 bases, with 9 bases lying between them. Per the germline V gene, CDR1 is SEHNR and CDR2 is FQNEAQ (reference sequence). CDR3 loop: CASRKSGAFF. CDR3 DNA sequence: TGTGCCAGCAGAAAATCGGGAGCTTTCTTT.

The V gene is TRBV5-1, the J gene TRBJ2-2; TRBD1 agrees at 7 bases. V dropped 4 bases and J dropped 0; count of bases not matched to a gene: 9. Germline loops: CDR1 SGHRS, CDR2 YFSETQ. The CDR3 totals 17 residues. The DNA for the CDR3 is TGCGCCAGCAGCACTACTGTGACAGGGACGAACACCGGGGAGCTGTTTTTT. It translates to CASSTTVTGTNTGELFF.

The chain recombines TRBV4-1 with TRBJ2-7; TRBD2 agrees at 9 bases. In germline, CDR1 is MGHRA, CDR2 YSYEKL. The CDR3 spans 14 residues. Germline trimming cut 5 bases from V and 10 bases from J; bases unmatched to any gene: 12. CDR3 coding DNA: TGCGCCAGCAGCGAAATGGGGCTAGCGGGAATCCAGTACTTC. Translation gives CASSEMGLAGIQYF.

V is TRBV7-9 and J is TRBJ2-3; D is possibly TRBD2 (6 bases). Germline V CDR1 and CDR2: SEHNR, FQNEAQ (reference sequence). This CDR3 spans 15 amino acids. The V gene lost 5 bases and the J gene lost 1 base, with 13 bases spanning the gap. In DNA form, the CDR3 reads TGTGCCAGCAGCGTCGGGGCTAGCGGCACAGATACGCAGTATTTT. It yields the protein CASSVGASGTDTQYF.

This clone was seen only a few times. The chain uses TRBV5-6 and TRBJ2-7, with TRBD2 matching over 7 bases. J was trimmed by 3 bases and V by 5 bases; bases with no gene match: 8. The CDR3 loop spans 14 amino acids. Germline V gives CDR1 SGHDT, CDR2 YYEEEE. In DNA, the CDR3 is TGTGCCAGCAGGCGTTCCGGGAGGAACTACGAGCAGTACTTC. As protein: CASRRSGRNYEQYF. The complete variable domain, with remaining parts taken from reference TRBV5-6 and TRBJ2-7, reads DAGVTQSPTHLIKTRGQQVTLRCSPKSGHDTVSWYQQALGQGPQFIFQYYEEEERQRGNFPDRFSGHQFPNYSSELNVNALLLGDSALYLCASRRSGRNYEQYFGPGTRLTVT.

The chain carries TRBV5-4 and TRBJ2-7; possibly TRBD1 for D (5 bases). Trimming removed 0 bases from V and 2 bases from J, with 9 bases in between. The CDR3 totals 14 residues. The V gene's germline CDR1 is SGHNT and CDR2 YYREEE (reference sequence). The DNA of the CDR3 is TGTGCCAGCAGCTTGGAGCAGGGCCCCTACGAGCAGTACTTC. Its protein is CASSLEQGPYEQYF.

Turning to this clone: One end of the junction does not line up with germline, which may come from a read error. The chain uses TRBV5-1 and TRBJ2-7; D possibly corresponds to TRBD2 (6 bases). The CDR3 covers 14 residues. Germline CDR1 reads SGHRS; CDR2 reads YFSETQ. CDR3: CASSWGTQSYEQCF. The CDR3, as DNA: TGCGCCAGCAGCTGGGGGACTCAGTCCTACGAGCAGTGCTTC.